This passage covers 19 T cell receptor beta chains from one sample sequenced in a study of blood T cell repertoires in COVID-19. The data were produced by immunoSEQ multiplex PCR, yet TCRdb's version contains in-frame clones alone and is incomplete. The sample carries over 45,000 clones, roughly 90% recorded once. Source material: peripheral blood. These receptor sequences come from a man aged 35 to 55 with COVID-19, enrolled during active disease.

This clone was observed once. The chain carries TRBV28 and TRBJ1-5; 7 bases are shared with TRBD1. Germline trimming cut 5 bases from V and 3 bases from J; bases unmatched to any gene: 7. CDR3 length equals 15 residues. Germline CDR1 and CDR2: MDHEN and SYDVKM. The CDR3 nucleotides read TGTGCCAGCAGTCCGACAGGGCCTGACAATCAGCCCCAGCATTTT. This translates into CASSPTGPDNQPQHF.

V gene TRBV24-1 combines with J gene TRBJ2-1; 10 bases agree with TRBD1. Losses at the gene ends were 4 bases for V and 7 bases for J; bases not matched to a gene: 9. CDR3 length: 16 residues. CDR1 and CDR2 (germline): KGHDR, SFDVKD. The CDR3 sequence: CATSETGTGAGNEQFF. In DNA form, the CDR3 reads TGTGCCACCAGTGAAACCGGGACAGGGGCTGGGAATGAGCAGTTCTTC.

The count of this clone is one. The chain uses TRBV3-1 (or the pseudogene TRBV3-2) and TRBJ1-3; 7 bases agree with TRBD1. Germline V gives CDR1 LGHDT, CDR2 YNNKEL (reference sequence). The CDR3 consists of 15 residues. Germline trimming cut 4 bases from V and 4 bases from J; bases unmatched to any gene: 7. The CDR3 DNA is TGTGCCAGCAGCCCGACAGGGCGGTGGGGAAACACCATATATTTT. It yields the protein CASSPTGRWGNTIYF.

This clone was recorded only once. The chain carries TRBV5-1 and TRBJ2-3; perhaps TRBD2 as D (6 bases). Germline V CDR1 and CDR2: SGHRS, YFSETQ. The CDR3 is 16 amino acids. Trimming pared 0 bases from V and 1 base from J, leaving 12 bases between. The CDR3 nucleotides are TGCGCCAGCAGCTTGGGACTAGACGGCGGCACAGATACGCAGTATTTT. It encodes CASSLGLDGGTDTQYF. Complete variable domain (other parts from reference TRBV5-1 and TRBJ2-3): KAGVTQTPRYLIKTRGQQVTLSCSPISGHRSVSWYQQTPGQGLQFLFEYFSETQRNKGNFPGRFSGRQFSNSRSEMNVSTLELGDSALYLCASSLGLDGGTDTQYFGPGTRLTVL.

The chain uses TRBV15 and TRBJ1-5, with TRBD1 matching 9 bases. With V trimmed by 1 base and J by 7 bases, 5 bases remained unmatched. In germline, CDR1 is LNHNV, CDR2 YYDKDF (reference sequence). The CDR3 contains 15 residues. The CDR3 is CATSRARQGVQPQHF. For the CDR3, the DNA is TGTGCCACCAGCAGAGCCCGACAGGGGGTCCAGCCCCAGCATTTT.

V is TRBV7-9 and J is TRBJ2-1, with 12 nucleotides matching TRBD2. The CDR3 totals 15 residues. CDR1 is SEHNR and CDR2 is FQNEAQ in the germline V gene (reference sequence). V was clipped by 8 bases and J by 6 bases; unmatched bases: 8. The CDR3 bases are TGTGCCAGCCGCGAGACTAGCGGGAGTAGCAATGAGCAGTTCTTC. Amino acid sequence: CASRETSGSSNEQFF.

The chain couples TRBV19 to TRBJ2-3, with D hard to call. Germline CDR1 LNHDA, CDR2 SQIVND (reference sequence). The V end lost 4 bases, the J end lost 6 bases, and 14 bases lay between the germline ends. The CDR3 is made up of 14 amino acids. CDR3 DNA sequence: TGTGCCAGTAGTACTCCACCTCCCGGGGATACGCAGTATTTT. Translating gives CASSTPPPGDTQYF.

This rearrangement joins TRBV5-1 to TRBJ2-5; D is perhaps TRBD2 (5 bases). V was clipped by 0 bases and J by 1 base, with 10 bases between them. The CDR3 consists of 15 residues. CDR1 and CDR2 (germline): SGHRS, YFSETQ. As DNA, the CDR3 is TGCGCCAGCAGCTTGGGTAGCGTACGCCAAGAGACCCAGTACTTC. Translation gives CASSLGSVRQETQYF.

The V gene is TRBV12-5, the J gene TRBJ1-5, with TRBD1 identical over 8 bases. V dropped 0 bases and J dropped 6; count of bases not matched to a gene: 7. The CDR3 runs to 16 residues. Germline V CDR1 and CDR2: LGHNT, FRNRAP. CDR3 bases: TGTGCTAGTGGTTTGGTACGGCAGGGGGCGGGTCAGCCCCAGCATTTT. Translation gives CASGLVRQGAGQPQHF.

The chain links TRBV7-2 to TRBJ1-1; possible D gene TRBD1, 5 bases. Between the trimmed V and J ends, which lost 5 bases and 1 base, there was a span of 11 bases. CDR1 is SGHTA, CDR2 FQGNSA, per germline. The CDR3 runs 14 residues. CDR3 protein: CASSAGPQNTEAFF. In nucleotides, the CDR3 is TGTGCCAGCAGCGCGGGACCGCAGAACACTGAAGCTTTCTTT.

The chain employs TRBV29-1 and TRBJ1-6; TRBD1 matches at 8 bases. Looked up from germline, CDR1 is SQVTM and CDR2 is ANQGSEA. CDR3 length equals 13 residues. The trim removed 4 bases at V and 10 bases at J, leaving 6 bases unmatched. DNA of the CDR3: TGCAGCGTTGGGACAGGGATGGGATCACCCCTCCACTTT. It specifies CSVGTGMGSPLHF.

J is TRBJ1-2 and V is TRBV27; D may be TRBD1 (6 bases). CDR1 and CDR2 (germline): MNHEY, SMNVEV (reference sequence). V gave up 6 bases and J gave up 8 bases, with 16 bases separating them. The CDR3 is made up of 13 amino acids. CDR3 nucleotides: TGTGCCAGCAGCCTGGCAGGGGCTAGGGGCTACACCTTC. As protein: CASSLAGARGYTF.

V usage is TRBV18 and J usage is TRBJ2-1; 16 bases match TRBD2. The CDR3 is 18 residues long. Per the germline V gene, CDR1 is KGHSH and CDR2 is LQKENI. J lost 9 bases, V lost 3 bases, and 11 bases had no gene match. The CDR3 protein is CASSPPGTSGRASGEQFF. The CDR3 region has the DNA TGTGCCAGCTCACCGCCCGGGACTAGCGGGAGGGCCTCAGGTGAGCAGTTCTTC.

The table lists this clone with a count of one. This rearrangement joins TRBV7-8 to TRBJ1-1; 7 nucleotides agree with TRBD1. CDR1 and CDR2 from the germline V gene are SGHVS and FQNEAQ. The trim removed 3 bases at V and 5 bases at J, leaving 12 bases unmatched. CDR3 length: 16 residues. The CDR3 DNA reads as TGTGCCAGCAGCTTTACGGTAGTAGGGGGCCGAACTGAAGCTTTCTTT. Amino acids: CASSFTVVGGRTEAFF. Filled out from reference TRBV7-8 and TRBJ1-1, the complete variable domain reads GAGVSQSPRYKVAKRGQDVALRCDPISGHVSLFWYQQALGQGPEFLTYFQNEAQLDKSGLPSDRFFAERPEGSVSTLKIQRTQQEDSAVYLCASSFTVVGGRTEAFFGQGTRLTVV.

This clone was found a few times. V is TRBV20-1 and J is TRBJ1-4; D remains ambiguous. The CDR3 is 13 amino acids. V lost 3 bases to trimming and J lost 8 bases, with 13 bases between them. Germline-derived CDR1 and CDR2 are DFQATT and SNEGSKA (reference sequence). The CDR3 DNA is TGCAGTGCTAGTGGAGGGTATGGAGAAAAACTGTTTTTT. Amino acid sequence: CSASGGYGEKLFF.

The rearrangement links TRBV28 to TRBJ2-7; 8 nucleotides match TRBD1. The CDR3 spans 18 residues. V gave up 6 bases and J gave up 9 bases; unmatched junction bases: 25. Germline V gene data show CDR1 as MDHEN and CDR2 as SYDVKM. In DNA, the CDR3 is TGTGCCAGCAGACAACTACACGCCGGGACAGGCCTGAACTTAGGGCAGTACTTC. Its protein is CASRQLHAGTGLNLGQYF.

As DNA, the CDR3 is TGTGCCCGTAACGGGGGTCAGCCCCAGCATTTT. This translates into CARNGGQPQHF. The chain couples TRBV6-5 to TRBJ1-5; maybe TRBD1 (5 bases). The germline V gene has CDR1 MNHEY and CDR2 SVGAGI. The CDR3 covers 11 residues. Deletions cut 11 bases from V and 6 bases from J, with 11 bases between.

CDR3 DNA sequence: TGTGCCAGCAGCACAAATATCTTCCTCCGCAGAGCGCCGAATGGCTCCTATAATTCACCCCTCCACTTT. Translating gives CASSTNIFLRRAPNGSYNSPLHF. V is TRBV21-1 and J is TRBJ1-6. TRBV21-1 is given as a pseudogene. The length of the CDR3 is 23 residues.

This clone was counted only a few times. The gene calls are TRBV28 and TRBJ1-4, with 9 nucleotides matching TRBD1. Germline CDR1 MDHEN, CDR2 SYDVKM. This CDR3 spans 15 amino acids. V lost 5 bases and J lost 8; bases outside the gene matches: 9. The CDR3 region is CASSPPGTGREKLFF. DNA of the CDR3: TGTGCCAGCAGTCCACCCGGGACAGGGAGGGAAAAACTGTTTTTT.